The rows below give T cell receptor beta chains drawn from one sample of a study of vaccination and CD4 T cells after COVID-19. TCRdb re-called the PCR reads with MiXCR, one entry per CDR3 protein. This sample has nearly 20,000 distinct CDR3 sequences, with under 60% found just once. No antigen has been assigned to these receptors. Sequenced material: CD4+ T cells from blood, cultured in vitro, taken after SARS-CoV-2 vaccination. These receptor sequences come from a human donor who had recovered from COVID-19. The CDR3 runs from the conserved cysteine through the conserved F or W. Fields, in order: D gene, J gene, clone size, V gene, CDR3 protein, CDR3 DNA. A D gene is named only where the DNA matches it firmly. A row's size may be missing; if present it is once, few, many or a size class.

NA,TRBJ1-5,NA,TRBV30,CAWSLRGSQPQHF,TGTGCCTGGAGCCTAAGGGGGTCTCAGCCCCAGCATTTT
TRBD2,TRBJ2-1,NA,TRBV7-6,CASSSRKGLASGRANEQFF,TGTGCCAGCAGCTCCCGCAAGGGGTTAGCTAGCGGGAGGGCCAATGAGCAGTTCTTC
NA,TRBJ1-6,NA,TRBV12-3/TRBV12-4,CASSLGTDNSPLHF,TGTGCCAGCAGTTTAGGAACAGATAATTCACCCCTCCACTTT
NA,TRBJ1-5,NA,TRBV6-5,CASSWLGAGDQPQHF,TGTGCCAGCAGTTGGTTAGGGGCGGGTGATCAGCCCCAGCATTTT
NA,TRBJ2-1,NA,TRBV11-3,CASSPGSRGYNEQFF,TGTGCCAGCAGCCCAGGGAGTAGGGGCTACAATGAGCAGTTCTTC
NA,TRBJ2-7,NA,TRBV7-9,CASSGSHMPYEQYF,TGTGCCAGCAGCGGGAGTCACATGCCCTACGAGCAGTACTTC
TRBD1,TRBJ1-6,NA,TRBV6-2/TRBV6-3,CASSYQGQGGSPLHF,TGTGCCAGCAGTTACCAAGGACAGGGTGGATCACCCCTCCACTTT
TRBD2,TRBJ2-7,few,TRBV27,CASRRLAGGSYEQYF,TGTGCCAGCAGGAGACTAGCGGGAGGATCCTACGAGCAGTACTTC
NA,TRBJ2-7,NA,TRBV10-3,CAISVGQGGDPRYF,TGTGCCATCAGTGTAGGTCAGGGGGGGGACCCACGTTACTTC
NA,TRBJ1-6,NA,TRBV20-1,CSARADTFNSPLHF,TGCAGTGCTAGGGCGGACACCTTTAATTCACCCCTCCACTTT
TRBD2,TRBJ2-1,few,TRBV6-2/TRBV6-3,CASSSTSGGYNEQFF,TGTGCCAGCAGTTCGACTAGCGGGGGATACAATGAGCAGTTCTTC
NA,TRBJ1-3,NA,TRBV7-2,CASSLQGRPGNTIYF,TGTGCCAGCAGCTTACAGGGTCGCCCTGGAAACACCATATATTTT
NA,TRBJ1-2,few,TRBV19,CASSTDTYDYTF,TGTGCCAGTAGTACCGACACATATGACTACACCTTC
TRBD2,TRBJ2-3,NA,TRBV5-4,CASSFSGVSTDTQYF,TGTGCCAGCAGCTTCAGCGGGGTGAGCACAGATACGCAGTATTTT
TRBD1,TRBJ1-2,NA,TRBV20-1,CSARVTGGSGYTF,TGCAGTGCTAGAGTGACAGGGGGCTCTGGCTACACCTTC
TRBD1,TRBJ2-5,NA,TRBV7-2,CASSLAYNRGETQYF,TGTGCCAGCAGCTTAGCGTATAACAGGGGGGAGACCCAGTACTTC
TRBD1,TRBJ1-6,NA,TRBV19,CASSIDDRGSSPLHF,TGTGCCAGTAGTATAGATGACAGGGGCTCCTCACCCCTCCACTTT
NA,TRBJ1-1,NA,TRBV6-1,CASSDALRTEAFF,TGTGCCAGCAGTGATGCACTGAGGACTGAAGCTTTCTTT
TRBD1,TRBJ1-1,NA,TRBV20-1,CSARVMGPPRDRRAFF,TGCAGTGCTAGAGTCATGGGCCCCCCCCGGGACAGGAGAGCTTTCTTT
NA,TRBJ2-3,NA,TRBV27,CASSITGTTSTDTQYF,TGTGCCAGCAGTATCACCGGGACCACGAGCACAGATACGCAGTATTTT
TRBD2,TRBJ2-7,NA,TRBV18,CASSRTLAAGNEQYF,TGTGCCAGCTCGCGGACTCTAGCGGCCGGGAACGAGCAGTACTTC
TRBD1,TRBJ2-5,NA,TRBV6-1,CASSAYQPRGQGTQYF,TGTGCCAGCAGTGCGTACCAACCACGGGGACAGGGGACCCAGTACTTC
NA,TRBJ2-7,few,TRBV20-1,CSARPYTVSPYEQYF,TGCAGTGCTAGACCCTACACCGTTTCTCCTTACGAGCAGTACTTC
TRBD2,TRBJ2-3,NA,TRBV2,CASSEGTSDDTQYF,TGTGCCAGCAGTGAGGGGACTAGCGACGATACGCAGTATTTT
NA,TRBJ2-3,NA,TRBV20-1,CSARGTSTDTQYF,TGCAGTGCTAGGGGGACTAGCACAGATACGCAGTATTTT
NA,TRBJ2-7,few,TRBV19,CASSNTYEQYF,TGTGCCAGTAGTAACACCTACGAGCAGTACTTC
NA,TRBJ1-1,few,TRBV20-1,CSARGGASWNTEAFF,TGCAGTGCTAGAGGTGGTGCCAGCTGGAACACTGAAGCTTTCTTT
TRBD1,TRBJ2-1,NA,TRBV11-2,CASRPNRGPYNEQFF,TGTGCCAGCAGACCGAACAGGGGGCCCTACAATGAGCAGTTCTTC
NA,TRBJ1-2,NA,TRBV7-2,CASSLATSRLSGYTF,TGTGCCAGCAGCTTAGCAACCTCAAGGCTCTCTGGCTACACCTTC
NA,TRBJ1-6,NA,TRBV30,CAWSPPGVSPLHF,TGTGCCTGGAGCCCCCCGGGGGTTTCACCCCTCCACTTT
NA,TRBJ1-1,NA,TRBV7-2,CASSLEGDTEAFF,TGTGCCAGCAGCCTTGAGGGGGACACTGAAGCTTTCTTT
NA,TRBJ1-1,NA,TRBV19,CASSISGSRAEAFF,TGTGCCAGTAGTATTTCGGGCAGTAGGGCTGAAGCTTTCTTT
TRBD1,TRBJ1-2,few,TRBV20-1,CSAPGQAYGYTF,TGCAGTGCCCCGGGACAGGCCTATGGCTACACCTTC
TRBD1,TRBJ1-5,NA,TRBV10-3,CAISDRDRGNQPQHF,TGTGCCATCAGTGATCGGGACAGGGGCAATCAGCCCCAGCATTTT
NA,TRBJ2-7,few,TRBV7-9,CASSLDGLSSYEQYF,TGTGCCAGCAGCTTAGATGGACTCTCATCCTACGAGCAGTACTTC
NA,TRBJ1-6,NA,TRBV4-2,CASSSKSFRDHSPLHF,TGTGCCAGCAGCTCCAAGTCGTTCAGGGATCACTCACCCCTCCACTTT
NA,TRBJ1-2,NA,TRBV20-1,CSAEGRDGNYGYTF,TGCAGTGCTGAGGGCCGGGACGGGAACTATGGCTACACCTTC
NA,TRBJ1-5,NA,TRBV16,CASSQWGIGNQPQHF,TGTGCCAGCAGCCAATGGGGTATTGGCAATCAGCCCCAGCATTTT
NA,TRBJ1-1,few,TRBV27,CASSLERGSTEAFF,TGTGCCAGCAGTCTTGAACGGGGCTCCACTGAAGCTTTCTTT
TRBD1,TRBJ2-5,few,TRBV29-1,CSVAGQGQETQYF,TGCAGCGTTGCGGGACAGGGGCAAGAGACCCAGTACTTC
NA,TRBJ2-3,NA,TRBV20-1,CSARVRATDTQYF,TGCAGTGCTAGAGTTCGGGCCACGGATACGCAGTATTTT
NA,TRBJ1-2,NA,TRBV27,CASSDTGRPYYGYTF,TGTGCCAGCAGTGATACTGGGCGCCCCTACTATGGCTACACCTTC
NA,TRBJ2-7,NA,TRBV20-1,CSARRDSAYEQYF,TGCAGTGCTAGAAGGGACTCCGCCTACGAGCAGTACTTC
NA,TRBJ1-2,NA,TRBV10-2,CASSESLTGLNTF,TGCGCCAGCAGTGAGTCCTTGACAGGACTTAACACCTTC
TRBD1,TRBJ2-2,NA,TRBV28,CASTSTGSTGELFF,TGTGCCAGCACCTCGACAGGGTCCACCGGGGAGCTGTTTTTT
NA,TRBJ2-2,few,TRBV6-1,CASRPPTGELFF,TGTGCCAGCAGACCCCCAACCGGGGAGCTGTTTTTT
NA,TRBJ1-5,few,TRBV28,CASSPAVGERPQHF,TGTGCCAGCAGCCCTGCAGTCGGCGAAAGGCCCCAGCATTTT
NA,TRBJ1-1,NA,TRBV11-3,CASSPFLGGTFF,TGTGCCAGCAGCCCCTTCCTGGGGGGAACTTTCTTT
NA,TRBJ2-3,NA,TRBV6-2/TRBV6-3,CASSSDTSTDTQYF,TGTGCCAGCAGTTCGGACACCAGCACAGATACGCAGTATTTT
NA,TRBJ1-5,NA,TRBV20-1,CSPGGGVWSNQPQHF,TGCAGTCCCGGGGGTGGGGTGTGGAGCAATCAGCCCCAGCATTTT
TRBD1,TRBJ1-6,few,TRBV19,CASSIAQGGNSPLHF,TGTGCCAGTAGTATAGCACAGGGGGGAAATTCACCCCTCCACTTT
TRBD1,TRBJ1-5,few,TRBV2,CASSAPGTGGSQPQHF,TGTGCCAGCAGTGCTCCCGGGACAGGGGGCAGTCAGCCCCAGCATTTT
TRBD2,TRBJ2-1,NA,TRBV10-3,CAISESSGGARDEQFF,TGTGCCATCAGTGAGTCCAGCGGGGGGGCCAGGGATGAGCAGTTCTTC
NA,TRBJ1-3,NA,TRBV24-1,CATSDPTVMGNTIYF,TGTGCCACCAGTGATCCGACTGTTATGGGAAACACCATATATTTT
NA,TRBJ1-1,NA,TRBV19,CASSPHEGMNTEAFF,TGTGCCAGTAGTCCCCACGAGGGCATGAACACTGAAGCTTTCTTT